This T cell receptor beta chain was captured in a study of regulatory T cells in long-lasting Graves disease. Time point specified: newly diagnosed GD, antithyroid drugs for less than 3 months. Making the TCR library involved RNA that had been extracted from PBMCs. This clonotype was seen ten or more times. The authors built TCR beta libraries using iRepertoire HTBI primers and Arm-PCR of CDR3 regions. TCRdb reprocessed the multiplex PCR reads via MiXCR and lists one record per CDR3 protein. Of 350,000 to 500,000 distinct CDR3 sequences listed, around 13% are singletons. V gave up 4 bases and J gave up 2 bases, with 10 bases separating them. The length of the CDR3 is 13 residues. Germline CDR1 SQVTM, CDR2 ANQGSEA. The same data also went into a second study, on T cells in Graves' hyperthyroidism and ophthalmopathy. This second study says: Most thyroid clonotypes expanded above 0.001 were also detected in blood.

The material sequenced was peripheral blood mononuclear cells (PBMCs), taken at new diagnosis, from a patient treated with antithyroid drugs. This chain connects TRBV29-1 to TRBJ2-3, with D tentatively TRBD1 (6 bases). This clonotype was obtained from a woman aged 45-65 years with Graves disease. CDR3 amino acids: CSVATGLTDTQYF. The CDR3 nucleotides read TGCAGCGTTGCTACAGGGCTCACAGATACGCAGTATTTT.